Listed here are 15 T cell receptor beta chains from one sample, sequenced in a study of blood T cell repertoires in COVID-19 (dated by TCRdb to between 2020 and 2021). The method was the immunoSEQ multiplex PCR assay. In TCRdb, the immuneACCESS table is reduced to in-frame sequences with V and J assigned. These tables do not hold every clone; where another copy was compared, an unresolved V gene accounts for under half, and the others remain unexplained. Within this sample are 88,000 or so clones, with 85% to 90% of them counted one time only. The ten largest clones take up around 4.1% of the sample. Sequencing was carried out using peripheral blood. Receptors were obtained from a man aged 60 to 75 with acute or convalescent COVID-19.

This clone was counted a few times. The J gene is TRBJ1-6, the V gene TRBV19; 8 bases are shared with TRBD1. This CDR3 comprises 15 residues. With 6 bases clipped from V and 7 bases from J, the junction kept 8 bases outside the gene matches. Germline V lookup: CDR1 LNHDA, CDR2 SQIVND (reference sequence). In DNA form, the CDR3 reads TGTGCCAGTAGGACGGACAGGGCAGGGAATTCACCCCTCCACTTT. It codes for CASRTDRAGNSPLHF.

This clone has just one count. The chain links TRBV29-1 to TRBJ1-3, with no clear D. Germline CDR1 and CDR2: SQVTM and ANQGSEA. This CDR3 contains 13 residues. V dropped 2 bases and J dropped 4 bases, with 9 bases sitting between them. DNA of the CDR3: TGCAGCGTTGAAACGGACTTGGGAAACACCATATATTTT. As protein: CSVETDLGNTIYF.

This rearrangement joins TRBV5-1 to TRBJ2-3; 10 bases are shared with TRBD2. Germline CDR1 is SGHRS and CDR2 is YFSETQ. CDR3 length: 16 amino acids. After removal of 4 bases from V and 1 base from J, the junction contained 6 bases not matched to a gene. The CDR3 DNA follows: TGCGCCAGCAGCCCGGTAGCGGGAGGCGGCACAGATACGCAGTATTTT. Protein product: CASSPVAGGGTDTQYF.

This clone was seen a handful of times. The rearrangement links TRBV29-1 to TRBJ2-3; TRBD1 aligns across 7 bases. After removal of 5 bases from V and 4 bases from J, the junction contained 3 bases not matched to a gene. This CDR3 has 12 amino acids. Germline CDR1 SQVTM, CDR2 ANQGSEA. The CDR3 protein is CSVRTGADTQYF. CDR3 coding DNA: TGCAGCGTTCGGACAGGAGCAGATACGCAGTATTTT.

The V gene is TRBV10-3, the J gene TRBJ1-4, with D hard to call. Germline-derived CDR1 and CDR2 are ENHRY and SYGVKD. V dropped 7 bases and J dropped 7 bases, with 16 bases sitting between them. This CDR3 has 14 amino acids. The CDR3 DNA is TGTGCCATCAAACAGTCAGAAGGGAGTGAAAAACTGTTTTTT. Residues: CAIKQSEGSEKLFF.

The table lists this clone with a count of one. This CDR3 reads CASSLSSSYNEQFF. CDR3 sequence (DNA): TGTGCCAGCAGCCTGAGTAGCTCCTACAATGAGCAGTTCTTC. The chain has TRBV7-2 and TRBJ2-1; D unresolved. Trimming removed 5 bases from V and 0 bases from J, with 8 bases in between. Germline CDR1 reads SGHTA; CDR2 reads FQGNSA. This CDR3 region has 14 residues.

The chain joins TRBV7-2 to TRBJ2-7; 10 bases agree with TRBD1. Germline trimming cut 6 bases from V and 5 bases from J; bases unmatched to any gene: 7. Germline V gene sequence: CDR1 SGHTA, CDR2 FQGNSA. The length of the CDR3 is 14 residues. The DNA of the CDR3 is TGTGCCAGCAGTTCGACGACAGGGGGCGACGAGCAGTACTTC. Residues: CASSSTTGGDEQYF.

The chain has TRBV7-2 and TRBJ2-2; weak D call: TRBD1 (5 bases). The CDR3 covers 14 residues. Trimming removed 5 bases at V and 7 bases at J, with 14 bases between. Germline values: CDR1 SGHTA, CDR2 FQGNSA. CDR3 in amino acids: CASSLLVQVGELFF. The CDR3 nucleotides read TGTGCCAGCAGCCTCCTAGTACAGGTCGGGGAGCTGTTTTTT.

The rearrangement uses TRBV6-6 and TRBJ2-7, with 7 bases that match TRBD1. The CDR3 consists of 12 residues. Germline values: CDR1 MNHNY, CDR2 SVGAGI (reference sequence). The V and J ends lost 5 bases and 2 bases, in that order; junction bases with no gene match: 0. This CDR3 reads CASSGTAYEQYF. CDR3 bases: TGTGCCAGCAGTGGGACAGCCTACGAGCAGTACTTC.

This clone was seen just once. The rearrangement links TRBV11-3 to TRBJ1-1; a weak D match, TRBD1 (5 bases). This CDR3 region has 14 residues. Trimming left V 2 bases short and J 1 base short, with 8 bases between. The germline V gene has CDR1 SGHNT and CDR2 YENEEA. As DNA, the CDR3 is TGTGCCAGCAGCTTATCCGGGGGGAACACTGAAGCTTTCTTT. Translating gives CASSLSGGNTEAFF.

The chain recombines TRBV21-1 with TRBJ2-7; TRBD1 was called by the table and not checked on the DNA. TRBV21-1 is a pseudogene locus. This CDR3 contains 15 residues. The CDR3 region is CASSTQGLLGYEQYF. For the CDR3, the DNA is TGTGCCAGCAGCACTCAGGGGTTATTGGGCTACGAGCAGTACTTC.

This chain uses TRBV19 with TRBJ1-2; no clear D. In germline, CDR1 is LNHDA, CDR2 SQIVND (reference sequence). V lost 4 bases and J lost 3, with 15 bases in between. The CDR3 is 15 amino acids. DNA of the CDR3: TGTGCCAGTAGTACGGCGGGGATTGGTCACTATGGCTACACCTTC. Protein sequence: CASSTAGIGHYGYTF.

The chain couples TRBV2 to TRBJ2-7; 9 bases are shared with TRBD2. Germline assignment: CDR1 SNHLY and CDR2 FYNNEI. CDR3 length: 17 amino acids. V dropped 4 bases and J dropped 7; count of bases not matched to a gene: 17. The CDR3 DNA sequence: TGTGCCAGCAGTGGGCTAGCGGGGACCACCTGGGGCTGGGAGCAGTACTTC. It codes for CASSGLAGTTWGWEQYF.

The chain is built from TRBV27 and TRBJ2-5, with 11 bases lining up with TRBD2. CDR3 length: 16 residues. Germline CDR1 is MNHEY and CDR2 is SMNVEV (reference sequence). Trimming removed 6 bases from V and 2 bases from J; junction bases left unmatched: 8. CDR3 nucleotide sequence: TGTGCCAGCAGCCCTTTACTAGCGGGAGTACAAGAGACCCAGTACTTC. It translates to CASSPLLAGVQETQYF.

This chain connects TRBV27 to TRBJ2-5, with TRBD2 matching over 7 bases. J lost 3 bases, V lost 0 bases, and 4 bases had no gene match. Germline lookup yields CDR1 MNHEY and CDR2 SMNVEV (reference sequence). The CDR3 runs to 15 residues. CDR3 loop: CASSLSGRREETQYF. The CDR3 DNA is TGTGCCAGCAGTTTATCCGGGAGGAGGGAAGAGACCCAGTACTTC.